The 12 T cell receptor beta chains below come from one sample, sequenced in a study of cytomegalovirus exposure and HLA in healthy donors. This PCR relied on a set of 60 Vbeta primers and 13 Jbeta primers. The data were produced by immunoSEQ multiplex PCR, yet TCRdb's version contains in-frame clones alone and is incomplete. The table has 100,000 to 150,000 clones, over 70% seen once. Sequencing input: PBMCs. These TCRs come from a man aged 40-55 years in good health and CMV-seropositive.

The CDR3 loop reads CASSLGPQNTEAFF. The CDR3 DNA follows: TGTGCCAGCAGCCTGGGGCCGCAGAACACTGAAGCTTTCTTT. V gene TRBV7-9 combines with J gene TRBJ1-1; a possible D gene is TRBD1 (5 bases). CDR3 length: 14 residues. Between the trimmed V and J ends, which lost 5 bases and 1 base, there was a span of 11 bases. Germline CDR1 reads SEHNR; CDR2 reads FQNEAQ (reference sequence).

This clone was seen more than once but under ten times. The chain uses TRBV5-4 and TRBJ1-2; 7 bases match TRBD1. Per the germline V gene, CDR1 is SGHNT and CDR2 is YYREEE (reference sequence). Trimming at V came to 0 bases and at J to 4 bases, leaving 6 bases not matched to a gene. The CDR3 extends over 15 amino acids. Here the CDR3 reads CASSLATEGAYGYTF. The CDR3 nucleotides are TGTGCCAGCAGCTTGGCGACCGAGGGGGCCTATGGCTACACCTTC.

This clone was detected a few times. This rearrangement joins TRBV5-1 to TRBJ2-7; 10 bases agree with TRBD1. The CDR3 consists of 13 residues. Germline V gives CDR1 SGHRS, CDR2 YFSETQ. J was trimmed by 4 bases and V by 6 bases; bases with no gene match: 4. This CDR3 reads CASTRDRGYEQYF. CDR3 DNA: TGCGCCAGCACCCGGGACAGGGGATACGAGCAGTACTTC.

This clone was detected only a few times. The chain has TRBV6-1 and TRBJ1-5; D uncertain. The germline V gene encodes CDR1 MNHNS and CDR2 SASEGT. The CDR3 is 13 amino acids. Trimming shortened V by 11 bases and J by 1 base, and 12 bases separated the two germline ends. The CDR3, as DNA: TGTGCCGGATCGACGGAGAGCAATCAGCCCCAGCATTTT. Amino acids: CAGSTESNQPQHF.

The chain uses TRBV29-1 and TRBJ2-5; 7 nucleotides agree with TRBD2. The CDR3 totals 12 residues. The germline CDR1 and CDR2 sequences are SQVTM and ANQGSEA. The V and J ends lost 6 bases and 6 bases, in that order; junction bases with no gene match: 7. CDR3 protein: CSVGGEGKTQYF. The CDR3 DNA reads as TGCAGCGTCGGAGGGGAGGGGAAGACCCAGTACTTC.

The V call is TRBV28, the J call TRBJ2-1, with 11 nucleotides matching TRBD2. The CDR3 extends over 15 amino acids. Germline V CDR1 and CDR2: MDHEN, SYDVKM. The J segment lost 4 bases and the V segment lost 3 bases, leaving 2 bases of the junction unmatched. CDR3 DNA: TGTGCCAGCAGTTTCTCTAGCGGGAGGTACAATGAGCAGTTCTTC. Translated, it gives CASSFSSGRYNEQFF.

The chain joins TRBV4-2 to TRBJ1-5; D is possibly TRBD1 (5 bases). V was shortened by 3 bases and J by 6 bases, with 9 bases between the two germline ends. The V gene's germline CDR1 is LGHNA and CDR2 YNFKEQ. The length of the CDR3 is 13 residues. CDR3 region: CASSQGGGQPQHF. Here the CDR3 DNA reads TGTGCCAGCAGCCAGGGGGGAGGTCAGCCCCAGCATTTT.

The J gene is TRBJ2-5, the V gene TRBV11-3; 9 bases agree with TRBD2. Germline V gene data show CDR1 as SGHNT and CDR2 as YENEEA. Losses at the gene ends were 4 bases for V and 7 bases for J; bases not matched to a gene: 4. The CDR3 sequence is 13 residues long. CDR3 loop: CASSWTSEMTQYF. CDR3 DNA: TGTGCCAGCAGCTGGACTAGCGAGATGACCCAGTACTTC.

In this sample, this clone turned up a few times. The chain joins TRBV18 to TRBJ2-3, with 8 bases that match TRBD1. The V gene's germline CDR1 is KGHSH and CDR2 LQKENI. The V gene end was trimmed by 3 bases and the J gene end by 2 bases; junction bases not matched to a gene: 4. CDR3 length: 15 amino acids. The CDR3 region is CASSPDRGATDTQYF. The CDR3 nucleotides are TGTGCCAGCTCACCCGACAGGGGTGCCACAGATACGCAGTATTTT.

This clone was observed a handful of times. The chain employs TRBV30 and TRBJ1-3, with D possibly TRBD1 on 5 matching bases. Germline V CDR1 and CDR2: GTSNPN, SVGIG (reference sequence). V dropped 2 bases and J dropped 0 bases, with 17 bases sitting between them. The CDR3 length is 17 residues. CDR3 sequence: CAWSPGTVTPSGNTIYF. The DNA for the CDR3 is TGTGCCTGGAGTCCAGGGACTGTAACACCCTCTGGAAACACCATATATTTT.

This CDR3 reads CASGPTGLNTEAFF. The CDR3 DNA sequence: TGCGCCAGCGGACCGACAGGGCTGAACACTGAAGCTTTCTTT. The rearrangement uses TRBV5-1 and TRBJ1-1; 7 nucleotides agree with TRBD1. Looked up from germline, CDR1 is SGHRS and CDR2 is YFSETQ. CDR3 length: 14 amino acids. The J segment lost 0 bases and the V segment lost 7 bases, leaving 6 bases of the junction unmatched. Based on the CDR3 plus reference TRBV5-1 and TRBJ1-1, the full variable domain is KAGVTQTPRYLIKTRGQQVTLSCSPISGHRSVSWYQQTPGQGLQFLFEYFSETQRNKGNFPGRFSGRQFSNSRSEMNVSTLELGDSALYLCASGPTGLNTEAFFGQGTRLTVV.

The CDR3 DNA follows: TGTGCCAGCAGCTTAAGGGGATGGACTGAAGCTTTCTTT. This translates into CASSLRGWTEAFF. The gene calls are TRBV11-1 and TRBJ1-1; D might be TRBD1 (5 bases). The CDR3 extends over 13 amino acids. The germline V and J ends were trimmed by 2 bases and 5 bases, with 9 bases remaining between them. Germline loops: CDR1 SGHAT, CDR2 FQDESV (reference sequence).